The rows below give T cell receptor beta chains drawn from one sample of a study of T cell responses to AZD1222 COVID-19 vaccine. Sequenced by immunoSEQ multiplex PCR; TCRdb stores in-frame clones only, minus some. The table has 250,000 to 300,000 clones, approximately 94% seen once; the top ten hold less than 0.65%. Source: peripheral blood, taken 28 days after the second AZD1222 dose. The receptors originated from an adult who received the AZD1222 COVID-19 vaccine. CDR3s include the opening cysteine and the closing phenylalanine or tryptophan. A D gene is named only where the DNA matches it firmly. For some rows the clone size is stated as once, few or many, or as a class when expanded; others skip it.

D gene	CDR3 length	V gene	J gene	clone size	CDR3 DNA	CDR3 protein
TRBD2	15	TRBV11-2	TRBJ2-5	-	TGTGCCAGCAGCTTAGTACTAGCGGGGGGGGAGACCCAGTACTTC	CASSLVLAGGETQYF
-	14	TRBV3-1/TRBV3-2	TRBJ1-1	once	TGTGCCAGCAGCCAAGTGGGCGGGGACACTGAAGCTTTCTTT	CASSQVGGDTEAFF
-	15	TRBV4-3	TRBJ1-4	-	TGCGCCAGCAGTTCTGAGGGCGGGCCCCAAGAAAAACTGTTTTTT	CASSSEGGPQEKLFF
TRBD2	17	TRBV5-1	TRBJ2-7	-	TGCGCCAGCAGCTTGAGGTATGCAGGGACTACCAACTACGAGCAGTACTTC	CASSLRYAGTTNYEQYF
-	13	TRBV6-5	TRBJ1-2	-	TGTGCCAGCAGTCCCGGTGGTCCCCCTGGCTACACCTTC	CASSPGGPPGYTF
TRBD1	15	TRBV7-2	TRBJ2-7	-	TGTGCCAGCAGCTTAGTACAGGCGACAGGGTACGAGCAGTACTTC	CASSLVQATGYEQYF
-	14	TRBV18	TRBJ2-1	-	TGTGCCAGCGGAGCGAGCGGCTCCTACAATGAGCAGTTCTTC	CASGASGSYNEQFF
-	14	TRBV7-2	TRBJ1-2	-	TGTGCCAGCAGCCAAATACAGGGTCTCTATGGCTACACCTTC	CASSQIQGLYGYTF
TRBD1	16	TRBV6-1	TRBJ2-7	-	TGTGCCAGCAGTGAAAGACAGGGCCCAAGCTCCTACGAGCAGTACTTC	CASSERQGPSSYEQYF
TRBD1	13	TRBV5-6	TRBJ1-2	-	TGTGCCAGCAACCGCCGACAGGGGGGAGGCTACACCTTC	CASNRRQGGGYTF
TRBD1	14	TRBV30	TRBJ2-3	-	TGTGCCTGGGCCCTGGGACAGGGGGGCGATACGCAGTATTTT	CAWALGQGGDTQYF
TRBD1	15	TRBV9	TRBJ1-2	-	TGTGCCAGCAAAAGAGAACAGGGGGCCCTCTTAGGCTACACCTTC	CASKREQGALLGYTF
-	13	TRBV28	TRBJ1-1	-	TGTGCCAGCATTCTGGGGGGGTACACTGAAGCTTTCTTT	CASILGGYTEAFF
-	13	TRBV2	TRBJ1-1	-	TGTGCCAGCAAAATAGACAGGAACACTGAAGCTTTCTTT	CASKIDRNTEAFF
TRBD1	19	TRBV7-2	TRBJ1-2	-	TGTGCCAGCAGCCTGCAAACAGGGGGCGCCGCCTTAATCCACTATGGCTACACCTTC	CASSLQTGGAALIHYGYTF
TRBD2	15	TRBV29-1	TRBJ2-3	-	TGCAGCGTTGTGTTGGCGGGAGGGCCCGCAGATACGCAGTATTTT	CSVVLAGGPADTQYF
-	13	TRBV6-5	TRBJ1-2	-	TGTGCCAGCTCCTACCAAGTAAACTATGGCTACACCTTC	CASSYQVNYGYTF
TRBD2	17	TRBV7-3	TRBJ2-1	-	TGTGCCAGCAGCTCCCTAGGGCGCGGGAGAGTTTACAATGAGCAGTTCTTC	CASSSLGRGRVYNEQFF
TRBD1	14	TRBV9	TRBJ2-7	-	TGTGCCAGCAGCATATCTGGACAGGGGAACGAGCAGTACTTC	CASSISGQGNEQYF
-	15	TRBV4-1	TRBJ1-5	once	TGCGCCAGCAGCCAAGCACCACAGGGTGATCAGCCCCAGCATTTT	CASSQAPQGDQPQHF
TRBD1	15	TRBV5-1	TRBJ2-3	-	TGCGCCAGCAGCATTGGACAGGGTGGGACAGATACGCAGTATTTT	CASSIGQGGTDTQYF
-	10	TRBV20-1	TRBJ2-7	-	TGCAGTGCTAGAGAATCCGAGCAGTACTTC	CSARESEQYF
TRBD2	15	TRBV7-3	TRBJ2-1	-	TGTGCCAGCAGCTTAGGACTAGCGGGGCTAGATGAGCAGTTCTTC	CASSLGLAGLDEQFF
-	14	TRBV27	TRBJ1-1	-	TGTGCCAGCAGTTTAGCAGGGAGGAACACTGAAGCTTTCTTT	CASSLAGRNTEAFF
-	12	TRBV12-3/TRBV12-4	TRBJ2-7	-	TGTGCCAGCAGCTCCTTGGGAGACGAGCAGTACTTC	CASSSLGDEQYF
-	13	TRBV5-1	TRBJ1-2	-	TGCGCCAGCAGCTTGGAAGGGGACTATGGCTACACCTTC	CASSLEGDYGYTF